The 22 T cell receptor beta chains reported below all come from one sample, sequenced in a study of T cell responses to AZD1222 COVID-19 vaccine. Using immunoSEQ multiplex PCR, the repertoire was profiled, and TCRdb retains in-frame clones only, with some absent. Of about 160,000 clones listed, more than 85% are singletons. This material consisted of peripheral blood, taken on day 0 of AZD1222 vaccination. The source is an adult in good health.

V and J are TRBV2 and TRBJ2-3; 9 bases match TRBD1. Germline-derived CDR1 and CDR2 are SNHLY and FYNNEI. The ends lost 4 bases at V and 6 bases at J; junction bases unmatched: 8. There are 15 residues in the CDR3. The CDR3 DNA sequence: TGTGCCAGCAGTGGGGGACAGGGAGCATCGGATACGCAGTATTTT. Its protein product is CASSGGQGASDTQYF.

The chain couples TRBV5-1 to TRBJ2-7; 8 bases agree with TRBD1. From germline, CDR1 is SGHRS and CDR2 YFSETQ. Trimming at V came to 0 bases and at J to 2 bases, leaving 1 base not matched to a gene. CDR3 length: 14 residues. CDR3 region: CASSLDRGAYEQYF. DNA for the CDR3: TGCGCCAGCAGCTTGGACAGGGGGGCCTACGAGCAGTACTTC.

The chain uses TRBV11-2 and TRBJ2-1; TRBD1 might be the D (6 bases). CDR3 length: 18 amino acids. The V gene's germline CDR1 is SGHAT and CDR2 FQNNGV. Trimming removed 5 bases from V and 0 bases from J, with 20 bases in between. In nucleotides, the CDR3 is TGTGCCAGCAGCCAATCGTTCAGGGGCCAAAGCTCCTACAATGAGCAGTTCTTC. It encodes CASSQSFRGQSSYNEQFF.

The V call is TRBV9, the J call TRBJ2-7; 8 bases fit TRBD2. V shed 0 bases, J shed 2 bases, and the junction held 4 bases outside the gene matches. The CDR3 runs to 15 residues. Germline CDR1 reads SGDLS; CDR2 reads YYNGEE. CDR3 sequence: CASSVEAGGAYEQYF. CDR3 DNA sequence: TGTGCCAGCAGCGTAGAGGCGGGAGGCGCCTACGAGCAGTACTTC. Variable domain in full (rest from reference TRBV9 and TRBJ2-7): DSGVTQTPKHLITATGQRVTLRCSPRSGDLSVYWYQQSLDQGLQFLIQYYNGEERAKGNILERFSAQQFPDLHSELNLSSLELGDSALYFCASSVEAGGAYEQYFGPGTRLTVT.

This clone was seen once. The chain uses TRBV6-2 or TRBV6-3 and TRBJ2-1; D is unclear. Germline CDR1 and CDR2: MNHEY and SVGEGT. The CDR3 sequence is 12 residues long. V dropped 2 bases and J dropped 8 bases, with 7 bases sitting between them. DNA for the CDR3: TGTGCCAGCAGTTACCGAGGCGATGAGCAGTTCTTC. Translation gives CASSYRGDEQFF.

This sequence joins TRBV7-2 and TRBJ1-1; D uncertain. The germline CDR1 and CDR2 sequences are SGHTA and FQGNSA. The CDR3 contains 14 residues. Trimming cost V 3 bases and J 1 base, with 9 bases left between them. The CDR3 nucleotides are TGTGCCAGCAGCTTCCCTACGGGGAACACTGAAGCTTTCTTT. This encodes CASSFPTGNTEAFF.

V and J are TRBV4-2 and TRBJ2-1; TRBD2 matches at 11 bases. Germline CDR1 and CDR2: LGHNA and YNFKEQ. The CDR3 loop spans 16 amino acids. V shed 4 bases, J shed 9 bases, and the junction held 11 bases outside the gene matches. CDR3 protein: CASSPRLAGMDSEQFF. The CDR3 DNA follows: TGTGCCAGCAGCCCCAGACTAGCGGGAATGGATAGTGAGCAGTTCTTC.

The gene calls are TRBV6-2 or TRBV6-3 and TRBJ2-5, with D possibly matching TRBD1 (6 bases). Trimming removed 0 bases at V and 1 base at J, with 18 bases between. Germline CDR1 and CDR2: MNHEY and SVGEGT. This CDR3 spans 18 amino acids. CDR3 coding DNA: TGTGCCAGCAGTTACTCTCGCGAGGGGGAACGCCCCCAAGAGACCCAGTACTTC. It yields the protein CASSYSREGERPQETQYF.

The chain employs TRBV11-3 and TRBJ1-1; D is unresolved. V dropped 5 bases and J dropped 2 bases, with 9 bases sitting between them. This CDR3 region has 13 residues. Looked up from germline, CDR1 is SGHNT and CDR2 is YENEEA. For the CDR3, the DNA is TGTGCCAGCAGCCCGGAGGATAACACTGAAGCTTTCTTT. Amino acids: CASSPEDNTEAFF.

This rearrangement joins TRBV12-5 to TRBJ1-5; 10 bases are a match to TRBD1. J gave up 3 bases and V 1 base, and 3 bases lay outside the gene matches. Looked up from germline, CDR1 is LGHNT and CDR2 is FRNRAP. The CDR3 contains 16 residues. CDR3 sequence reads: CASGLAGTGDNQPQHF. Written as DNA, the CDR3 is TGTGCTAGTGGTTTGGCCGGGACAGGGGACAATCAGCCCCAGCATTTT.

CDR3 nucleotides: TGCGCCAGCAGCTCTGAACAGGGCTATAATTCACCCCTCCACTTT. Translating it yields CASSSEQGYNSPLHF. The chain carries TRBV5-1 and TRBJ1-6, with D perhaps matching TRBD1 (6 bases). The germline V and J ends were trimmed by 3 bases and 3 bases, with 10 bases remaining between them. CDR1 is SGHRS, CDR2 YFSETQ, per germline. The CDR3 has 15 amino acids.

CDR3 DNA sequence: TGTGCCAGCAGTGAATATGGTACAGGGGTGAGCGAAAAACTGTTTTTT. Translated, it gives CASSEYGTGVSEKLFF. The chain is built from TRBV2 and TRBJ1-4, with 7 bases aligning to TRBD1. The CDR3 is 16 amino acids. Germline V gene lookup returns CDR1 SNHLY and CDR2 FYNNEI. V shed 2 bases, J shed 8 bases, and the junction held 11 bases outside the gene matches.

Only one count was recorded for this clone. The J gene is TRBJ1-4, the V gene TRBV25-1, with 8 bases matching TRBD1. CDR3 size: 15 residues. J lost 4 bases, V lost 3 bases, and 4 bases had no gene match. The V gene's germline CDR1 is MGHDK and CDR2 SYGVNS. This CDR3 reads CASSDRGRLNEKLFF. Written as DNA, the CDR3 is TGTGCCAGCAGTGACAGGGGGCGGCTTAATGAAAAACTGTTTTTT.

The CDR3 region is CASSLGALPYEQYF. In DNA, the CDR3 is TGCGCCAGCAGCTTGGGGGCTTTGCCCTACGAGCAGTACTTC. This rearrangement joins TRBV5-1 to TRBJ2-7, with D unresolved. The length of the CDR3 is 14 residues. Trimming pared 0 bases from V and 2 bases from J, leaving 9 bases between. Germline lookup yields CDR1 SGHRS and CDR2 YFSETQ.

V is TRBV12-3 or TRBV12-4 and J is TRBJ1-1; D remains ambiguous. This CDR3 contains 11 residues. Trimming stripped 2 bases from V and 6 bases from J, with 4 bases between. CDR3 sequence reads: CASSLKAEAFF. CDR3 sequence (DNA): TGTGCCAGCAGTTTAAAAGCTGAAGCTTTCTTT.

The chain combines TRBV10-3 with TRBJ1-5, with D perhaps matching TRBD1 (5 bases). V lost 3 bases and J lost 4, with 19 bases in between. Germline V CDR1 and CDR2: ENHRY, SYGVKD. CDR3 length: 17 amino acids. The CDR3 protein is CAISDPTPGESNQPQHF. The CDR3 DNA follows: TGTGCCATCAGTGACCCCACCCCGGGGGAGTCAAATCAGCCCCAGCATTTT.

This sequence joins TRBV19 and TRBJ2-7; tentatively, D is TRBD2 (7 bases). The V gene's germline CDR1 is LNHDA and CDR2 SQIVND (reference sequence). The CDR3 covers 18 residues. V was cut by 4 bases and J by 0 bases, with 22 bases left in between. The CDR3 bases are TGTGCCAGTAGTAATAGGGGGAAACAGGGAGGGATCTCCTACGAGCAGTACTTC. Translated: CASSNRGKQGGISYEQYF.

CDR3 nucleotide sequence: TGTGCCAGCAGTCGAGTGGGGGGGCGCAGAGGGAAAGGCGGCTACACCTTC. Protein: CASSRVGGRRGKGGYTF. The gene calls are TRBV6-6 and TRBJ1-2; weak D call: TRBD1 (6 bases). Germline CDR1 MNHNY, CDR2 SVGAGI (reference sequence). Between the trimmed V and J ends, which lost 5 bases and 8 bases, there was a span of 27 bases. The CDR3 runs 17 residues.

The chain combines TRBV7-2 with TRBJ1-1; maybe TRBD1 (5 bases). The CDR3 spans 18 residues. Germline V gene data show CDR1 as SGHTA and CDR2 as FQGNSA. V was trimmed by 0 bases and J by 1 base, leaving 18 bases between them. The CDR3 here is CASSLASWRDGANTEAFF. The CDR3 DNA is TGTGCCAGCAGCTTAGCCTCCTGGCGGGACGGAGCGAACACTGAAGCTTTCTTT.

The chain links TRBV6-5 to TRBJ1-1; D unresolved. Germline CDR1 is MNHEY and CDR2 is SVGAGI. The CDR3 runs 13 residues. Trimming removed 6 bases from V and 3 bases from J, with 11 bases in between. CDR3 nucleotides: TGTGCCAGCAGCCCCCCGCTGGACACTGAAGCTTTCTTT. Its translation: CASSPPLDTEAFF.

CDR3 residues: CSASQGGLRANTEAFF. The CDR3 DNA reads as TGCAGTGCTAGTCAGGGGGGGCTTCGGGCAAACACTGAAGCTTTCTTT. The chain is built from TRBV20-1 and TRBJ1-1; 7 nucleotides align to TRBD1. The germline CDR1 and CDR2 sequences are DFQATT and SNEGSKA (reference sequence). V gave up 3 bases and J gave up 2 bases; unmatched junction bases: 12. This CDR3 spans 16 amino acids.

This chain links TRBV25-1 with TRBJ1-6; D is uncertain. V dropped 1 base and J dropped 6 bases, with 4 bases sitting between them. This CDR3 is built from 13 residues. Germline CDR1 is MGHDK and CDR2 is SYGVNS. The CDR3 loop reads CASSEFFNSPLHF. CDR3 sequence (DNA): TGTGCCAGCAGTGAATTTTTTAATTCACCCCTCCACTTT.